This TCR beta chain was recorded in a study of OX40 agonist ivuxolimab in advanced cancers. Turning to the overall study: Ivuxolimab was a fully human IgG2 agonistic monoclonal antibody targeting the costimulatory receptor OX40 (CD134). Intravenous ivuxolimab was administered to patients every 2 weeks at six dose levels: 0.01, 0.1, 0.3, 1.5, 3 and 10 mg/kg. Of the approximately 50 dose-escalation patients, hepatocellular carcinoma was present in around 19, melanoma in approximately 15, renal cell carcinoma in 9 and head and neck cancer in 9. In the dose-escalation cohort, 75% to 90% of patients were male, and the mean age was 60 years with a range of roughly 20 to 79. Prior anti-PD-1, anti-PD-L1 or anti-CTLA-4 therapy was permitted, and checkpoint inhibitors had been received by roughly 40% of dose-escalation patients. Partial responses were achieved by three dose-escalation patients, of whom one had hepatocellular carcinoma and two had cutaneous melanoma. The point of sequencing TCRbeta in the periphery was to test whether ivuxolimab changed TCR sequence diversity and drove clonal T-cell expansion. The paper covers the monotherapy dose-escalation part of the phase I ivuxolimab trial, which included N ≈ 52 patients.

Genomic DNA was extracted from sorted cells for sequencing of the TCRbeta CDR3 region. TCRbeta CDR3 regions were sequenced using the immunoSEQ Assay. What TCRdb holds here is the immuneACCESS table cut down to in-frame rearrangements. Part of the clones is not present; checked against another copy, under half of the missing clones reflect an unresolved V gene, and the others are unexplained. The sample table records over 45,000 clones; around 88% of these occur just once. About 28% of the sample goes to the ten largest clones. Findings and caveats that apply to the study as a whole: Clonal expansion of both CD4+ and CD8+ blood T cells was observed from baseline to week 6 at doses 0.1 to 3.0 mg/kg. After ivuxolimab, expanded clones were on average more numerous among CD8+ T cells than among CD4+ T cells. Low levels of normalized T-cell clonal expansion were also seen in some nonresponding patients. The antigen specificity of the clonally expanded peripheral T cells was not determined. In the 0.1-3.0 mg/kg groups, partial responders were among the patients with the lowest normalized peripheral clonal expansion, particularly in CD8+ T cells.

Turning to this clone: Its antigen remains undetermined. Per-base quality was not reported, and no clone a single base away is much larger than it.

Patients with autoimmune disease history or receiving systemic immunosuppression were excluded from the trial. Peripheral blood for TCR sequencing was collected from all dose cohorts at baseline, on cycle 4 day 1, and on cycle 7 day 1. Samples came from an open-label, multicenter, first-in-human phase I dose-escalation trial of ivuxolimab. The trial enrolled adults with locally advanced or metastatic head and neck squamous cell, hepatocellular, melanoma or renal cell carcinoma. CD4+ and CD8+ T cells were sorted separately from peripheral blood before TCR sequencing. The junction shows trimming of 6 bases on V and 1 base on J, plus 10 bases between the germline ends. There are 13 amino acids in the CDR3, from cysteine to phenylalanine inclusive. CDR3 DNA is the only sequence kept; it has 39 bases, read in frame from the first base. The CDR1 and CDR2 encoded by the germline V gene are SGHTA and FQGNSA.

The chain uses TRBV7-2 and TRBJ2-7; too little of a D gene remains to name it. Material: CD4+ or CD8+ T cells sorted from blood, obtained in a trial of the OX40 agonist ivuxolimab. This receptor was taken from an adult with an advanced solid tumor such as melanoma, head and neck, liver or kidney cancer. The CDR3 region reads CASRGSISYEQYF. Read as DNA, the sequence is TGTGCCAGCAGGGGCAGTATTTCCTACGAGCAGTACTTC.